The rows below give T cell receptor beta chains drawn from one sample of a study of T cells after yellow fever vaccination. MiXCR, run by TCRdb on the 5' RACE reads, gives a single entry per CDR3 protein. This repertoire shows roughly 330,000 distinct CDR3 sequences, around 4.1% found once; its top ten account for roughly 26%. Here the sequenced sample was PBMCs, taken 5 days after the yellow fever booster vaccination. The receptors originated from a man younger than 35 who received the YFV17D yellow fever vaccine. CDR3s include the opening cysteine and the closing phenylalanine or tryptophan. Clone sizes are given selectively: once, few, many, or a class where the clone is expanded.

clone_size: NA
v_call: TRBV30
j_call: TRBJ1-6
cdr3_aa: CAWSEPGANSPLHF

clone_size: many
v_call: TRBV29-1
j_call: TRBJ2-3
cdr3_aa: CSVALSVDGDTQYF

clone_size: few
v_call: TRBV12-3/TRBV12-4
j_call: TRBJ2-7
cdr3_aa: CASTPTGTYEQYF

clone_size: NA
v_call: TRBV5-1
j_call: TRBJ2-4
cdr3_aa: CASSARGTHLAKNIQYF

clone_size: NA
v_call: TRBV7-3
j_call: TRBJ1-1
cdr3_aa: CASSLNGDTEAFF

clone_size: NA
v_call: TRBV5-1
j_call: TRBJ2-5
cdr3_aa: CASSMGQGEETQYF

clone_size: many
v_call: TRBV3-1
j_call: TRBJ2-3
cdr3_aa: CASSQLAGTDTQYF

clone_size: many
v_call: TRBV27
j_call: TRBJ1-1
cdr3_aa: CASSSGVMRTEAFF

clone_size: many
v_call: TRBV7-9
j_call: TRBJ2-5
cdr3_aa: CASNRGEGDQTETQYF

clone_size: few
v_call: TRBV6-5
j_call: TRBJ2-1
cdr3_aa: CASSSRDPNNEQFF

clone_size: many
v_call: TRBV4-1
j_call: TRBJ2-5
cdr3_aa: CASSQEARLQETQYF

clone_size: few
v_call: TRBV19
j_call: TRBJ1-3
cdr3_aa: CASTGTYSGNTIYF

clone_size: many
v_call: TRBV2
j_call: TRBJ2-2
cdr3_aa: CASSVDRGTGELFF

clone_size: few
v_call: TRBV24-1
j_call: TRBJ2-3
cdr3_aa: CATSDLPGTGGSTDTQYF

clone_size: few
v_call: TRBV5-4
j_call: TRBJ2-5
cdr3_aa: CASSLAGSQGPKTQYF

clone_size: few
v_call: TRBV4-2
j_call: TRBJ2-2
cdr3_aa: CASSQEFAGTNTGELFF

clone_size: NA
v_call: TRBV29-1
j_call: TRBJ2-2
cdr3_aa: CSVEDPFEGSTGELFF